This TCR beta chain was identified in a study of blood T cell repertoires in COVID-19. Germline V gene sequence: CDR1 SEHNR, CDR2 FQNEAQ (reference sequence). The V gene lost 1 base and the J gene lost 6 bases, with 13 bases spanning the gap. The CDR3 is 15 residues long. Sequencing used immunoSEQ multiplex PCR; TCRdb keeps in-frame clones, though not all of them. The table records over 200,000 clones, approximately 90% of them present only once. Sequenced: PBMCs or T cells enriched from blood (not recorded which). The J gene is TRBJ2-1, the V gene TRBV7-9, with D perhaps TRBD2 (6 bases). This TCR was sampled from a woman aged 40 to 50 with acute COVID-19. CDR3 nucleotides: TGTGCCAGCAGCTTAGGGGAGGTCCGCGGCAATGAGCAGTTCTTC. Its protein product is CASSLGEVRGNEQFF.